What follows is one TCR beta chain and its context. What it recognizes is unknown. CDR3 length: 17 residues. The germline gives CDR1 ENHRY, CDR2 SYGVKD. The junction had 12 bases not matched to a gene; V was cut back by 4 bases and J by 4 bases. Expressed TCRB transcripts were sequenced because the isolated RNA had all been reverse transcribed beforehand. Method: immunoSEQ multiplex PCR; TCRdb's copy keeps in-frame clones and lacks some. The data contain about 52,000 clones, roughly 40% of them seen just once; the ten biggest clones take up about 1.5%. This specimen comes from a study of beta chain features in type 1 diabetes. One heparinised draw of blood, averaging around 100 mL, came from each donor. Findings of the study overall: Moderate but significant shortening of TCRB CDR3s was recorded in all four CD4+ subsets from Type 1 diabetes patients.

This sequence originates from a man in his thirties or forties with type 1 diabetes. The chain carries TRBV10-3 and TRBJ2-1; TRBD1 matches at 8 bases. Sequenced material: Tregs from blood. The CDR3 loop is CAISGQGAGRSYNEQFF. CDR3 DNA sequence: TGTGCCATCAGTGGTCAGGGGGCGGGACGGTCGTACAATGAGCAGTTCTTC.